This TCR beta chain was profiled in a study of control samples from healthy donors and cancer patients. Using immunoSEQ multiplex PCR, the repertoire was profiled, and TCRdb retains in-frame clones only, with some absent. The sample has 95,000 to 150,000 clones, about 89% seen once. The CDR3 contains 14 residues. Germline V lookup: CDR1 SGHNT, CDR2 YYREEE (reference sequence). V was trimmed by 2 bases and J by 5 bases, leaving 13 bases between them. The sequenced sample was blood. The chain employs TRBV5-4 and TRBJ1-2; D is unresolved. This TCR came from a woman younger than 30 in good health. The CDR3 is CASSFPDGNYGYTF. CDR3 bases: TGTGCCAGCAGCTTTCCGGACGGGAATTATGGCTACACCTTC.